This T cell receptor (beta chain) was sequenced for a study of human T cells and chemical hapten exposure. CDR3 length: 15 amino acids. Trimming cost V 4 bases and J 4 bases; bases outside gene matches: 7. From germline, CDR1 is SNHLY and CDR2 FYNNEI. Time point meaning: patch test 3, about 24 weeks after DPC sensitization. Treatment described: therapeutic diphenylcyclopropenone sensitization with weekly scalp DPC. Someone pulled total RNA out of unfractionated whole blood. One entry per CDR3 protein results from TCRdb running MiXCR on the RACE reads. The sample consists of 35,000 to 45,000 distinct CDR3 sequences, approximately 11% of them appearing once. This clonotype was detected many times.

The rearrangement uses TRBV2 and TRBJ1-5; 7 bases are a match to TRBD1. Source: whole blood, taken in connection with sensitization to the hapten diphenylcyclopropenone (DPC). This sequence originates from a woman in her 40s with alopecia areata. Some clones in this sample may be carry-over from other donors' samples. CDR3 sequence (DNA): TGTGCCAGCAGTGCCGGACAGGCTGGGAATCAGCCCCAGCATTTT. Its protein product is CASSAGQAGNQPQHF.